This T cell receptor beta chain stems from a study of beta chain features in type 1 diabetes. Findings of the study overall: Shorter TCRB CDR3s, moderately but significantly so, were found in Type 1 diabetes patients in all four CD4+ subsets. Patients' naive, central memory and regulatory TCRB repertoires appeared more alike than those of healthy donors.

The entirety of the isolated RNA underwent reverse transcription, so expressed TCRB transcripts were sequenced. The table came from immunoSEQ multiplex PCR; TCRdb's copy has only in-frame clones and leaves some out. The sample has hundreds of thousands of clones, around an eighth seen once. Germline-derived CDR1 and CDR2 are SGHAT and FQNNGV. V shed 3 bases and J shed 7 bases, with 9 bases lying between them. CDR3 length: 12 amino acids. Regarding this clone: Its antigen is undetermined.

Sorting that relied on CD45RO/CCR7/CD25/CD127/CD95/CD27 yielded CD4+ naive, central memory, regulatory and stem cell-like memory cells. The clonotype was recovered from a man aged 18 to 29 with type 1 diabetes. The sequencing input was naive CD4+ T cells from blood. The gene calls are TRBV11-2 and TRBJ1-2; a possible D gene is TRBD1 (5 bases). The CDR3 region is CASSFARAGYTF. CDR3 sequence (DNA): TGTGCCAGCAGCTTTGCCAGGGCTGGCTACACCTTC.